This T cell receptor beta chain was obtained from a study of T cell changes during pregnancy in multiple sclerosis (dated by TCRdb to between 2018 and 2021). About the study as a whole: In women with multiple sclerosis, the researchers looked at how the T cell repertoire shifted as pregnancy progressed.

This clone was seen once. It has no known antigen specificity. The input lacks base qualities; no much larger clone sits a single base away. Libraries were prepared through the immunoSEQ multiplex PCR assay. The clones in this table, taken by TCRdb from immuneACCESS, are in-frame only. Not every clone is retained; where verified, under half of the shortfall comes from an unresolved V gene, and the cause of the rest is unknown. Recorded for this sample are under 150,000 clones; about 95% of them occurred a single time. The top ten clonotypes cover 0.44% of the sample. Trimming leaves V shorter by 3 bases and J shorter by 7 bases, with the junction holding 12 bases beyond the gene matches. From the germline V gene (reference sequence), CDR1 is PRHDT and CDR2 is FYEKMQ. From the cysteine through the phenylalanine, the CDR3 covers 18 amino acids. Only the CDR3 region is kept as DNA, spanning 54 bases read in frame from base 1.

This TCR was recovered from a female donor with multiple sclerosis, enrolled in a pregnancy study. Rearrangement joined TRBV13 to TRBJ2-1, with 13 junctional bases fitting TRBD2. The sequencing used peripheral blood, collected after pregnancy. The DNA is TGTGCCAGCAGCTTCGTTGGACTAGCGGGAGTTGGGCGTAATGAGCAGTTCTTC. Its protein reads: CASSFVGLAGVGRNEQFF. The CDR3, completed at both ends by the reference TRBV13 and TRBJ2-1 genes, gives the full variable domain AAGVIQSPRHLIKEKRETATLKCYPIPRHDTVYWYQQGPGQDPQFLISFYEKMQSDKGSIPDRFSAQQFSDYHSELNMSSLELGDSALYFCASSFVGLAGVGRNEQFFGPGTRLTVL.